Listed here are 31 T cell receptor beta chains from one sample, sequenced in a study of human thymus T cells. Only in-frame clones appear in the TCRdb table, and some are missing; sequencing was by immunoSEQ multiplex PCR. The sample holds 46,000 or so clones; just under 95% are singletons and the top ten take approximately 0.18%. Source material: blood. These receptors all come from a girl less than two years old with a congenital heart defect but otherwise immunologically healthy.

The genes are TRBV7-9 and TRBJ2-7; 14 positions agree with TRBD2. Trimming removed 0 bases from V and 2 bases from J; junction bases left unmatched: 6. Germline loops: CDR1 SEHNR, CDR2 FQNEAQ (reference sequence). This CDR3 is built from 18 residues. The CDR3 loop reads CASSLAPGLAGGTYEQYF. CDR3 DNA: TGTGCCAGCAGCTTAGCCCCTGGACTAGCGGGAGGCACCTACGAGCAGTACTTC.

The CDR3, as DNA: TGTGCCAGCCGACGAGGAGGGAGGGCCAATGAGCAGTTCTTC. Protein product: CASRRGGRANEQFF. The gene calls are TRBV6-5 and TRBJ2-1; TRBD2 agrees at 7 bases. CDR1 is MNHEY and CDR2 is SVGAGI in the germline V gene. This CDR3 has 14 amino acids. After removal of 8 bases from V and 6 bases from J, the junction contained 10 bases not matched to a gene.

There are a few counts of this clone. J is TRBJ1-5 and V is TRBV30, with D uncertain. CDR3 size: 13 residues. V was shortened by 5 bases and J by 0 bases, with 8 bases between the two germline ends. Germline-derived CDR1 and CDR2 are GTSNPN and SVGIG (reference sequence). This CDR3 reads CAWSPYSNQPQHF. The CDR3 DNA reads as TGTGCCTGGTCTCCTTATAGCAATCAGCCCCAGCATTTT. The full variable domain, in which reference TRBV30 and TRBJ1-5 provide the parts outside the CDR3, is SQTIHQWPATLVQPVGSPLSLECTVEGTSNPNLYWYRQAAGRGLQLLFYSVGIGQISSEVPQNLSASRPQDRQFILSSKKLLLSDSGFYLCAWSPYSNQPQHFGDGTRLSIL.

V usage is TRBV11-2 and J usage is TRBJ1-1; TRBD1 aligns across 9 bases. V lost 1 base to trimming and J lost 1 base; unmatched junction nucleotides: 4. Germline V gives CDR1 SGHAT, CDR2 FQNNGV. The length of the CDR3 is 16 residues. CDR3 in amino acids: CASSLGGQGSNTEAFF. The CDR3 nucleotides are TGTGCCAGCAGCTTAGGCGGACAGGGGTCGAACACTGAAGCTTTCTTT.

This chain links TRBV19 with TRBJ2-1; D might be TRBD2 (6 bases). Germline CDR1 reads LNHDA; CDR2 reads SQIVND (reference sequence). This CDR3 has 14 residues. The ends were cut back, 7 bases at V and 4 bases at J, with 14 bases in the middle. In DNA form, the CDR3 reads TGTGCCAGTATGGCACTAGCCGGATACAATGAGCAGTTCTTC. This sequence encodes CASMALAGYNEQFF.

This clone was seen a single time. The chain couples TRBV5-6 to TRBJ2-1; D not certain. Deletions cut 4 bases from V and 5 bases from J, with 4 bases between. This CDR3 spans 11 amino acids. CDR1 is SGHDT, CDR2 YYEEEE, per germline. CDR3 sequence reads: CASSADNEQFF. The DNA for the CDR3 is TGTGCCAGCAGCGCGGACAATGAGCAGTTCTTC. The full variable domain, its missing parts supplied by reference TRBV5-6 and TRBJ2-1, is DAGVTQSPTHLIKTRGQQVTLRCSPKSGHDTVSWYQQALGQGPQFIFQYYEEEERQRGNFPDRFSGHQFPNYSSELNVNALLLGDSALYLCASSADNEQFFGPGTRLTVL.

This chain joins TRBV5-1 and TRBJ2-5; 7 bases are shared with TRBD1. The J call is uncertain, as TRBJ2-7 better fits the DNA end. Germline V gene sequence: CDR1 SGHRS, CDR2 YFSETQ. This CDR3 contains 16 residues. CDR3 sequence: CASRTGTVLLSGEQYF. CDR3 in DNA: TGCGCCAGCAGAACCGGGACAGTATTGTTGTCGGGCGAGCAGTACTTC.

The rearrangement uses TRBV10-3 and TRBJ1-5; the match to TRBD1 covers 11 bases. The length of the CDR3 is 13 residues. V dropped 11 bases and J dropped 7; count of bases not matched to a gene: 7. CDR1 and CDR2 from the germline V gene are ENHRY and SYGVKD. The DNA of the CDR3 is TGTGCCGCCGGGACAGGGGGTGACCAGCCCCAGCATTTT. It encodes CAAGTGGDQPQHF.

The chain links TRBV2 to TRBJ2-1, with D tentatively TRBD1 or TRBD2 (5 bases each). This CDR3 is built from 16 residues. Germline CDR1 is SNHLY and CDR2 is FYNNEI. The V and J ends lost 5 bases and 9 bases respectively, with 23 bases between them. The CDR3 DNA follows: TGTGCCAGCAGTCCCCAAGGTTTGATAGGTGGGGGTGAGCAGTTCTTC. Its protein product is CASSPQGLIGGGEQFF. Using reference TRBV2 and TRBJ2-1 for the parts outside the CDR3, the full variable domain is EPEVTQTPSHQVTQMGQEVILRCVPISNHLYFYWYRQILGQKVEFLVSFYNNEISEKSEIFDDQFSVERPDGSNFTLKIRSTKLEDSAMYFCASSPQGLIGGGEQFFGPGTRLTVL.

The chain links TRBV7-2 to TRBJ2-3; D could derive from TRBD1 or TRBD2 (5 bases each). Germline CDR1 SGHTA, CDR2 FQGNSA. The CDR3 spans 14 residues. V lost 5 bases and J lost 2, with 11 bases in between. In nucleotides, the CDR3 is TGTGCCAGCAGCCCGGGACCCCCCACAGATACGCAGTATTTT. This codes for CASSPGPPTDTQYF.

The rearrangement links TRBV7-2 to TRBJ2-7, with D unclear. V shed 2 bases and J shed 3 bases, with 8 bases lying between them. CDR3 size: 13 residues. Germline CDR1 reads SGHTA; CDR2 reads FQGNSA. CDR3 bases: TGTGCCAGCAGCTTACTGGCGCACTACGAGCAGTACTTC. Its protein product is CASSLLAHYEQYF.

This chain links TRBV6-5 with TRBJ1-1; unclear D gene. V lost 5 bases and J 1 base, leaving 8 bases between the germline ends. Germline CDR1 is MNHEY and CDR2 is SVGAGI. The CDR3 contains 13 residues. The CDR3 coding sequence is TGTGCCAGCAGTAGTCCGGGGAACACTGAAGCTTTCTTT. It translates to CASSSPGNTEAFF.

The CDR3 protein is CASSRVIGNTIYF. CDR3 nucleotide sequence: TGTGCCAGCAGTCGGGTAATCGGAAACACCATATATTTT. V usage is TRBV6-1 and J usage is TRBJ1-3; D not resolved. The CDR3 is 13 residues long. V was pared by 5 bases and J by 4 bases, with 9 bases between. The germline CDR1 and CDR2 sequences are MNHNS and SASEGT.

The chain uses TRBV5-8 and TRBJ2-7, with TRBD1 matching 7 bases. Losses at the gene ends were 3 bases for V and 1 base for J; bases not matched to a gene: 1. This CDR3 comprises 13 residues. Per the germline V gene, CDR1 is SGHTS and CDR2 is YDEGEE. CDR3 DNA: TGTGCCAGCAGCTGGGGACAGTCCTACGAGCAGTACTTC. Its protein is CASSWGQSYEQYF.

This chain uses TRBV7-6 with TRBJ1-1; no clear D gene. The CDR3 is 14 residues long. Trimming stripped 0 bases from V and 4 bases from J, with 9 bases between. CDR1 is SGHVS and CDR2 is FNYEAQ in the germline V gene. CDR3 DNA sequence: TGTGCCAGCAGCTTAGCGCCTGAGAGCACTGAAGCTTTCTTT. Its translation: CASSLAPESTEAFF.

The chain couples TRBV28 to TRBJ2-5; a weak D match, TRBD1 (5 bases). The CDR3 runs 15 residues. CDR1 is MDHEN, CDR2 SYDVKM, per germline. Trimming took 4 bases from V and 2 from J, leaving 14 bases between them. The CDR3 loop is CASSSPPAGQETQYF. Written as DNA, the CDR3 is TGTGCCAGCAGTTCCCCCCCGGCAGGGCAAGAGACCCAGTACTTC.

CDR3 DNA: TGTGCCAGCAGTGAATATAGACAGGGCTACGAGCAGTACTTC. The encoded protein is CASSEYRQGYEQYF. The rearrangement uses TRBV6-1 and TRBJ2-7; 7 bases agree with TRBD1. The CDR3 has 14 amino acids. The V and J ends lost 2 bases and 3 bases, in that order; junction bases with no gene match: 4. Germline V lookup: CDR1 MNHNS, CDR2 SASEGT.

This chain uses TRBV9 with TRBJ2-3, with D possibly matching TRBD2 (5 bases). There are 16 residues in the CDR3. In germline, CDR1 is SGDLS, CDR2 YYNGEE. V was cut by 0 bases and J by 3 bases, with 14 bases left in between. CDR3 amino acids: CASSVDPHRGTDTQYF. For the CDR3, the DNA is TGTGCCAGCAGCGTAGACCCTCACAGAGGGACAGATACGCAGTATTTT.

This sequence joins TRBV18 and TRBJ1-1, with a weak D call TRBD1 (5 bases). The CDR3 totals 15 residues. V gave up 8 bases and J gave up 5 bases, with 21 bases separating them. Germline V gene sequence: CDR1 KGHSH, CDR2 LQKENI. In DNA, the CDR3 is TGTGCCAGCCGGAACCTCGGGACCCCTGGAACTGAAGCTTTCTTT. The encoded protein is CASRNLGTPGTEAFF. Looking up the rest from reference TRBV18 and TRBJ1-1 gives the full variable domain: NAGVMQNPRHLVRRRGQEARLRCSPMKGHSHVYWYRQLPEEGLKFMVYLQKENIIDESGMPKERFSAEFPKEGPSILRIQQVVRGDSAAYFCASRNLGTPGTEAFFGQGTRLTVV.

The rearrangement uses TRBV6-5 and TRBJ2-1; 9 positions match TRBD2. The CDR3 runs to 12 residues. V shed 8 bases, J shed 7 bases, and the junction held 3 bases outside the gene matches. CDR1 is MNHEY, CDR2 SVGAGI, per germline. The CDR3 is CASAGGPNEQFF. The CDR3 DNA is TGTGCCAGCGCGGGAGGGCCTAATGAGCAGTTCTTC.

The chain joins TRBV18 to TRBJ2-1, with unresolved D. Trimming took off 2 bases at V and 4 bases at J, with 6 bases between the two ends. The CDR3 length is 13 residues. CDR1 is KGHSH and CDR2 is LQKENI in the germline V gene. The CDR3: CASSPSQYNEQFF. The CDR3 DNA follows: TGTGCCAGCTCACCATCCCAGTACAATGAGCAGTTCTTC.

V usage is TRBV27 and J usage is TRBJ2-2; D is ambiguous. Trimming stripped 5 bases from V and 9 bases from J, with 13 bases between. The CDR3 length is 13 residues. CDR1 and CDR2 from the germline V gene are MNHEY and SMNVEV (reference sequence). The CDR3 is CASSRNGLRELFF. CDR3 in DNA: TGTGCCAGCAGTAGAAACGGGCTCCGGGAGCTGTTTTTT.

This sequence joins TRBV9 and TRBJ2-1; 13 nucleotides line up with TRBD2. The CDR3 is 17 amino acids. Losses at the gene ends were 4 bases for V and 2 bases for J; bases not matched to a gene: 6. Germline CDR1 is SGDLS and CDR2 is YYNGEE. The CDR3 nucleotides read TGTGCCAGCAGCACCGGGACTAGCGGGATTCCCTACAATGAGCAGTTCTTC. Protein: CASSTGTSGIPYNEQFF.

The rearrangement uses TRBV2 and TRBJ1-2; TRBD1 aligns across 7 bases. Trimming cost V 5 bases and J 8 bases; bases outside gene matches: 11. CDR1 and CDR2 (germline): SNHLY, FYNNEI. The CDR3 totals 14 residues. In DNA form, the CDR3 reads TGTGCCAGCAGTCCTAGGGGGCGGAGTGGAGGCTACACCTTC. Protein product: CASSPRGRSGGYTF. The whole variable domain, filled in from reference TRBV2 and TRBJ1-2, reads EPEVTQTPSHQVTQMGQEVILRCVPISNHLYFYWYRQILGQKVEFLVSFYNNEISEKSEIFDDQFSVERPDGSNFTLKIRSTKLEDSAMYFCASSPRGRSGGYTFGSGTRLTVV.

The rearrangement uses TRBV20-1 and TRBJ1-2; D not certain. The germline V gene has CDR1 DFQATT and CDR2 SNEGSKA (reference sequence). The CDR3 totals 8 residues. Between the trimmed V and J ends, which lost 6 bases and 7 bases, there was a span of 3 bases. CDR3 protein: CSAPGYTF. The CDR3 DNA is TGCAGTGCGCCTGGCTACACCTTC.

The chain combines TRBV19 with TRBJ2-4; TRBD1 aligns across 11 bases. This CDR3 is 17 amino acids long. Per the germline V gene, CDR1 is LNHDA and CDR2 is SQIVND (reference sequence). J gave up 1 base and V 1 base, and 3 bases lay outside the gene matches. In nucleotides, the CDR3 is TGTGCCAGTAGTATAGGGAGGGACAGGGGGGCCAAAAACATTCAGTACTTC. It specifies CASSIGRDRGAKNIQYF.

The rearrangement links TRBV27 to TRBJ2-1; D unclear. Trimming left V 2 bases short and J 4 bases short, with 6 bases between. Per germline, CDR1 MNHEY and CDR2 SMNVEV (reference sequence). The length of the CDR3 is 13 residues. The CDR3 sequence is CASSLIGYNEQFF. The CDR3 nucleotides read TGTGCCAGCAGTTTAATCGGATACAATGAGCAGTTCTTC.

The gene calls are TRBV5-1 and TRBJ2-2, with D possibly being TRBD2 (6 bases). V was clipped by 3 bases and J by 4 bases, with 10 bases between them. Looked up from germline, CDR1 is SGHRS and CDR2 is YFSETQ. The CDR3 consists of 14 residues. In DNA form, the CDR3 reads TGCGCCAGCAGCTGGAGGGACTTCACCGGGGAGCTGTTTTTT. This gives the protein CASSWRDFTGELFF.

This sequence joins TRBV11-2 and TRBJ2-1, with 9 nucleotides matching TRBD2. This CDR3 spans 14 amino acids. Germline trimming cut 6 bases from V and 10 bases from J; bases unmatched to any gene: 10. The germline CDR1 and CDR2 sequences are SGHAT and FQNNGV. The CDR3 coding sequence is TGTGCCAGCAGTCCCAGTAGCGGGAGCATCGAGCAGTTCTTC. It yields the protein CASSPSSGSIEQFF.

The chain joins TRBV5-4 to TRBJ1-1; D call uncertain. The CDR3 loop spans 13 amino acids. The germline CDR1 and CDR2 sequences are SGHNT and YYREEE (reference sequence). V lost 6 bases, J lost 3 bases, and 12 bases lay in between. In nucleotides, the CDR3 is TGTGCCAGCACCCCGAGCCGGGACACTGAAGCTTTCTTT. Translation: CASTPSRDTEAFF.

The chain recombines TRBV19 with TRBJ1-2; 7 nucleotides align to TRBD1. CDR3 length: 12 residues. J gave up 4 bases and V 7 bases, and 3 bases lay outside the gene matches. In germline, CDR1 is LNHDA, CDR2 SQIVND (reference sequence). CDR3 residues: CASTDRAYGYTF. CDR3 nucleotide sequence: TGTGCCAGTACAGACAGGGCCTATGGCTACACCTTC. Supplemented by reference TRBV19 and TRBJ1-2, the full variable domain reads DGGITQSPKYLFRKEGQNVTLSCEQNLNHDAMYWYRQDPGQGLRLIYYSQIVNDFQKGDIAEGYSVSREKKESFPLTVTSAQKNPTAFYLCASTDRAYGYTFGSGTRLTVV.